These T cell receptor beta chains were read from a single sample in a study of Graves' ophthalmopathy and Graves' hyperthyroidism. TCRdb independently ran MiXCR on the multiplex PCR reads; one entry per CDR3 protein. The sample consists of about 1.1 million distinct CDR3 sequences, about two fifths of them appearing once. Material: peripheral blood or thyroid tissue (not recorded which). Source of these receptors: an adult man with Graves' hyperthyroidism. Both conserved end residues are part of each CDR3. Fields, in order: D gene, clone size, CDR3 length, V gene, J gene, CDR3 protein, CDR3 DNA. A D gene is named only where the DNA matches it firmly. Not all rows give a size; the values are once, few, many and, for expanded clones, a class.

d_gene: NA
abundance: NA
len: 15
v_gene: TRBV27
j_gene: TRBJ2-2
CDR3aa: CASSSGQFTTGELFF
CDR3nt: TGTGCCAGCAGTTCGGGACAATTTACTACCGGGGAGCTGTTTTTT

d_gene: NA
abundance: many
len: 17
v_gene: TRBV19
j_gene: TRBJ2-7
CDR3aa: CASSIMPVSSGSYEQYF
CDR3nt: TGTGCCAGTAGTATCATGCCGGTCTCGTCGGGCTCCTACGAGCAGTACTTC

d_gene: NA
abundance: NA
len: 14
v_gene: TRBV9
j_gene: TRBJ1-6
CDR3aa: CASSRGGGYSPLHF
CDR3nt: TGTGCCAGCAGCCGGGGGGGGGGTTATTCACCCCTCCACTTT

d_gene: NA
abundance: NA
len: 14
v_gene: TRBV10-2
j_gene: TRBJ1-2
CDR3aa: CASSEPGPAYGYTF
CDR3nt: TGCGCCAGCAGTGAGCCGGGACCTGCCTATGGCTACACCTTC

d_gene: NA
abundance: NA
len: 16
v_gene: TRBV5-4
j_gene: TRBJ2-5
CDR3aa: CASSSNGGLPSETQYF
CDR3nt: TGTGCCAGCAGCTCCAACGGGGGCCTACCTTCGGAGACCCAGTACTTC

d_gene: TRBD2
abundance: NA
len: 15
v_gene: TRBV6-5
j_gene: TRBJ2-5
CDR3aa: CASSYYSGSGETQYF
CDR3nt: TGTGCCAGCAGTTACTATAGCGGGTCAGGGGAGACCCAGTACTTC

d_gene: NA
abundance: few
len: 17
v_gene: TRBV6-5
j_gene: TRBJ2-6
CDR3aa: CASSYFSGPPGANVLTF
CDR3nt: TGTGCCAGCAGTTACTTTTCCGGGCCCCCCGGGGCCAACGTCCTGACTTTC

d_gene: TRBD1
abundance: NA
len: 15
v_gene: TRBV28
j_gene: TRBJ2-3
CDR3aa: CASSSTDRETDTQYF
CDR3nt: TGTGCCAGCAGTTCAACCGACAGGGAAACAGATACGCAGTATTTT

d_gene: NA
abundance: many
len: 12
v_gene: TRBV7-2
j_gene: TRBJ2-5
CDR3aa: CASRSGVETQYF
CDR3nt: TGTGCCAGCAGATCGGGGGTCGAGACCCAGTACTTC

d_gene: NA
abundance: many
len: 15
v_gene: TRBV24-1
j_gene: TRBJ1-5
CDR3aa: CATSPGGRDGQPQHF
CDR3nt: TGTGCCACCAGTCCTGGGGGCAGGGACGGTCAGCCCCAGCATTTT

d_gene: NA
abundance: many
len: 13
v_gene: TRBV11-2
j_gene: TRBJ2-7
CDR3aa: CASSSSWDYEQYF
CDR3nt: TGTGCCAGCAGCTCATCCTGGGACTACGAGCAGTACTTC

d_gene: TRBD1
abundance: NA
len: 16
v_gene: TRBV5-1
j_gene: TRBJ2-7
CDR3aa: CASSLSSSGQTYEQYF
CDR3nt: TGCGCCAGCAGCCTATCCTCTTCGGGACAGACCTACGAGCAGTACTTC

d_gene: NA
abundance: NA
len: 15
v_gene: TRBV7-2
j_gene: TRBJ2-1
CDR3aa: CASSLMGRENNEQFF
CDR3nt: TGTGCCAGCAGCCTAATGGGAAGGGAGAACAATGAGCAGTTCTTC

d_gene: NA
abundance: NA
len: 15
v_gene: TRBV12-3/TRBV12-4
j_gene: TRBJ1-1
CDR3aa: CASSSASKRGTEAFF
CDR3nt: TGTGCCAGCAGTTCGGCCTCAAAACGGGGCACTGAAGCTTTCTTT

d_gene: NA
abundance: NA
len: 18
v_gene: TRBV11-1
j_gene: TRBJ1-2
CDR3aa: CASSLMKVVIERNYGYTF
CDR3nt: TGTGCCAGCAGCTTGATGAAGGTGGTTATCGAGAGGAACTATGGCTACACCTTC

d_gene: NA
abundance: NA
len: 14
v_gene: TRBV12-3/TRBV12-4
j_gene: TRBJ1-1
CDR3aa: CASSLSRDAPEAFF
CDR3nt: TGTGCCAGCAGTTTAAGCCGAGATGCCCCTGAAGCTTTCTTT

d_gene: NA
abundance: many
len: 15
v_gene: TRBV3-1
j_gene: TRBJ1-1
CDR3aa: CASSHGGGMNTEAFF
CDR3nt: TGTGCCAGCAGCCATGGCGGGGGCATGAACACTGAAGCTTTCTTT

d_gene: NA
abundance: NA
len: 14
v_gene: TRBV20-1
j_gene: TRBJ2-7
CDR3aa: CSAREGGPVYEQYF
CDR3nt: TGCAGTGCTAGAGAAGGGGGGCCGGTCTACGAGCAGTACTTC

d_gene: NA
abundance: NA
len: 14
v_gene: TRBV7-9
j_gene: TRBJ1-2
CDR3aa: CASSPSGTSYGYTF
CDR3nt: TGTGCCAGCAGCCCCTCAGGGACGAGCTATGGCTACACCTTC

d_gene: NA
abundance: many
len: 12
v_gene: TRBV2
j_gene: TRBJ2-7
CDR3aa: CASKGETYEQYF
CDR3nt: TGTGCCAGCAAGGGGGAAACCTACGAGCAGTACTTC

d_gene: NA
abundance: many
len: 14
v_gene: TRBV29-1
j_gene: TRBJ1-1
CDR3aa: CSVGSTAMNTEAFF
CDR3nt: TGCAGCGTTGGTTCTACAGCAATGAACACTGAAGCTTTCTTT

d_gene: NA
abundance: few
len: 15
v_gene: TRBV5-1
j_gene: TRBJ2-2
CDR3aa: CASSLRQVNTGELFF
CDR3nt: TGCGCCAGCAGCCTGAGACAGGTGAACACCGGGGAGCTGTTTTTT

d_gene: NA
abundance: few
len: 12
v_gene: TRBV10-2
j_gene: TRBJ1-2
CDR3aa: CASRRAGHGYTF
CDR3nt: TGTGCCAGCAGGAGGGCGGGACATGGCTACACCTTC

d_gene: TRBD1
abundance: few
len: 16
v_gene: TRBV20-1
j_gene: TRBJ1-5
CDR3aa: CSARDRDDNSNQPQHF
CDR3nt: TGCAGTGCTAGGGACAGGGACGATAATAGCAATCAGCCCCAGCATTTT

d_gene: NA
abundance: once
len: 16
v_gene: TRBV10-2
j_gene: TRBJ1-2
CDR3aa: CASSLSAPSYIYGYTF
CDR3nt: TGTGCCAGCAGTTTATCCGCCCCCAGTTACATCTATGGCTACACCTTC

d_gene: TRBD1
abundance: many
len: 15
v_gene: TRBV28
j_gene: TRBJ1-5
CDR3aa: CASSTPGQGDQPQHF
CDR3nt: TGTGCCAGCAGTACCCCGGGACAGGGCGATCAGCCCCAGCATTTT

d_gene: NA
abundance: many
len: 15
v_gene: TRBV7-2
j_gene: TRBJ2-2
CDR3aa: CASTPGLRDTGELFF
CDR3nt: TGTGCCAGCACCCCCGGACTAAGGGACACCGGGGAGCTGTTTTTT

d_gene: NA
abundance: NA
len: 14
v_gene: TRBV24-1
j_gene: TRBJ2-5
CDR3aa: CATSAPGSQETQYF
CDR3nt: TGTGCCACCAGTGCCCCCGGGTCCCAAGAGACCCAGTACTTC

d_gene: NA
abundance: many
len: 14
v_gene: TRBV2
j_gene: TRBJ1-2
CDR3aa: CASSEAAINYGYTF
CDR3nt: TGTGCCAGCAGCGAAGCGGCAATCAACTATGGCTACACCTTC

d_gene: NA
abundance: NA
len: 13
v_gene: TRBV20-1
j_gene: TRBJ1-5
CDR3aa: CSERRRGGQPQHF
CDR3nt: TGCAGTGAGAGGCGGAGGGGCGGTCAGCCCCAGCATTTT

d_gene: NA
abundance: many
len: 14
v_gene: TRBV12-3/TRBV12-4
j_gene: TRBJ1-6
CDR3aa: CASSLDPGVSPLHF
CDR3nt: TGTGCCAGCAGTTTAGATCCGGGAGTATCACCCCTCCACTTT

d_gene: NA
abundance: NA
len: 16
v_gene: TRBV19
j_gene: TRBJ1-6
CDR3aa: CASSIRYRGYDSPLHF
CDR3nt: TGTGCCAGTAGTATAAGATACCGAGGTTACGATTCACCCCTCCACTTT

d_gene: NA
abundance: NA
len: 15
v_gene: TRBV10-3
j_gene: TRBJ2-7
CDR3aa: CAISRRVRLDTEQYF
CDR3nt: TGTGCCATCAGCCGCCGGGTCAGATTGGACACCGAGCAGTACTTC

d_gene: NA
abundance: many
len: 17
v_gene: TRBV29-1
j_gene: TRBJ2-2
CDR3aa: CSVVGGGLGLNTGELFF
CDR3nt: TGCAGCGTTGTAGGGGGGGGTTTGGGCCTGAACACCGGGGAGCTGTTTTTT

d_gene: NA
abundance: many
len: 14
v_gene: TRBV20-1
j_gene: TRBJ1-1
CDR3aa: CSARGSSVNTEAFF
CDR3nt: TGCAGTGCTAGAGGAAGTAGCGTGAACACTGAAGCTTTCTTT

d_gene: NA
abundance: NA
len: 17
v_gene: TRBV6-5
j_gene: TRBJ1-1
CDR3aa: CASSYGTLTSPNTEAFF
CDR3nt: TGTGCCAGCAGTTACGGGACCCTTACCAGCCCGAACACTGAAGCTTTCTTT

d_gene: TRBD1
abundance: NA
len: 14
v_gene: TRBV6-5
j_gene: TRBJ1-2
CDR3aa: CASSRPGQGNGYTF
CDR3nt: TGTGCCAGCAGCCGCCCGGGACAGGGAAATGGCTACACCTTC

d_gene: NA
abundance: many
len: 13
v_gene: TRBV5-6
j_gene: TRBJ1-4
CDR3aa: CASSLGLQEKLFF
CDR3nt: TGTGCCAGCAGCTTGGGACTGCAAGAAAAACTGTTTTTT

d_gene: NA
abundance: many
len: 12
v_gene: TRBV29-1
j_gene: TRBJ1-2
CDR3aa: CSVPTVNYGYTF
CDR3nt: TGCAGCGTTCCGACGGTTAACTATGGCTACACCTTC

d_gene: NA
abundance: few
len: 13
v_gene: TRBV12-3/TRBV12-4
j_gene: TRBJ2-7
CDR3aa: CASSFLGEYEQYF
CDR3nt: TGTGCCAGCAGTTTCTTGGGGGAGTACGAGCAGTACTTC

d_gene: TRBD1
abundance: many
len: 15
v_gene: TRBV7-9
j_gene: TRBJ2-7
CDR3aa: CASSVTGTERYEQYF
CDR3nt: TGTGCCAGCAGCGTCACCGGGACAGAGAGATACGAGCAGTACTTC

d_gene: NA
abundance: NA
len: 16
v_gene: TRBV29-1
j_gene: TRBJ2-2
CDR3aa: CSVGTFGAGYTGELFF
CDR3nt: TGCAGCGTTGGGACCTTTGGAGCTGGCTACACCGGGGAGCTGTTTTTT

d_gene: NA
abundance: many
len: 14
v_gene: TRBV12-3/TRBV12-4
j_gene: TRBJ2-7
CDR3aa: CASRTGLSSYEQYF
CDR3nt: TGTGCCAGCAGGACAGGCCTGAGCTCCTACGAGCAGTACTTC

d_gene: NA
abundance: NA
len: 17
v_gene: TRBV5-1
j_gene: TRBJ2-2
CDR3aa: CASSAHPGLANTGELFF
CDR3nt: TGCGCCAGCAGCGCGCACCCGGGACTTGCGAACACCGGGGAGCTGTTTTTT

d_gene: TRBD2
abundance: few
len: 15
v_gene: TRBV7-2
j_gene: TRBJ2-5
CDR3aa: CASSKRGLALETQYF
CDR3nt: TGTGCCAGCAGCAAACGAGGACTAGCTCTTGAGACCCAGTACTTC

d_gene: NA
abundance: NA
len: 17
v_gene: TRBV12-3/TRBV12-4
j_gene: TRBJ2-7
CDR3aa: CASSLARGTRDSYEQYF
CDR3nt: TGTGCCAGCAGTTTAGCGCGGGGGACAAGAGACTCCTACGAGCAGTACTTC

d_gene: NA
abundance: few
len: 18
v_gene: TRBV5-4
j_gene: TRBJ2-6
CDR3aa: CASSPAGGLRSGANVLTF
CDR3nt: TGTGCCAGCAGCCCGGCTGGGGGGCTCCGGTCTGGGGCCAACGTCCTGACTTTC

d_gene: NA
abundance: few
len: 13
v_gene: TRBV10-2
j_gene: TRBJ1-2
CDR3aa: CASNTDGDYGYTF
CDR3nt: TGTGCCAGCAACACGGACGGAGACTATGGCTACACCTTC

d_gene: NA
abundance: many
len: 14
v_gene: TRBV7-8
j_gene: TRBJ1-2
CDR3aa: CASSLAELNYGYTF
CDR3nt: TGTGCCAGCAGCTTAGCGGAATTAAACTATGGCTACACCTTC

d_gene: NA
abundance: many
len: 14
v_gene: TRBV19
j_gene: TRBJ1-5
CDR3aa: CASSNYGRDQPQHF
CDR3nt: TGTGCCAGTAGTAACTATGGGCGCGATCAGCCCCAGCATTTT